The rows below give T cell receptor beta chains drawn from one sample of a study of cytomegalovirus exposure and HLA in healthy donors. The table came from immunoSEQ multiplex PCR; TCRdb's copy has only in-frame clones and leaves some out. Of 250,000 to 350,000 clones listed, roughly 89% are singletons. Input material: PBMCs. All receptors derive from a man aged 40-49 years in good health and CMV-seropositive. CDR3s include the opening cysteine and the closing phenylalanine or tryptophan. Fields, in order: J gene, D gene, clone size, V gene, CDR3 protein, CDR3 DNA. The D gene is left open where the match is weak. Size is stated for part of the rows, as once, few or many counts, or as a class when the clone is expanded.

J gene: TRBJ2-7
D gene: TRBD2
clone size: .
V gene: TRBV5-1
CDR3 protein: CASSTRTSGSGQYF
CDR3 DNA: TGCGCCAGCAGCACGCGGACTAGCGGTAGCGGGCAGTACTTC

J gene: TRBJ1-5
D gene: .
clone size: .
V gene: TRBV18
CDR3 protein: CASSPVGGMSNQPQHF
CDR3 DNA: TGTGCCAGCTCACCAGTCGGGGGGATGAGCAATCAGCCCCAGCATTTT

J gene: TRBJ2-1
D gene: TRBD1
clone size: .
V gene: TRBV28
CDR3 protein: CASSSLGQGRNEQFF
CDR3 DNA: TGTGCCAGCAGTTCCCTGGGACAGGGGAGGAATGAGCAGTTCTTC

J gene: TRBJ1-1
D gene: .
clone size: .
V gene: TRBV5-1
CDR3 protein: CASSLDGLSTEAFF
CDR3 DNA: TGCGCCAGCAGCTTGGACGGTCTGAGCACTGAAGCTTTCTTT

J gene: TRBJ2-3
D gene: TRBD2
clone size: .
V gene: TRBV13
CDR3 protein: CASSSTSGGTDTQYF
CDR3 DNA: TGTGCCAGCAGCTCGACTAGCGGAGGCACAGATACGCAGTATTTT

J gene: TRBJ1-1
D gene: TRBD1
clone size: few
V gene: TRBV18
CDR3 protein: CASSPRTGENTEAFF
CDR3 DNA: TGTGCCAGCTCGCCTAGGACAGGGGAGAACACTGAAGCTTTCTTT

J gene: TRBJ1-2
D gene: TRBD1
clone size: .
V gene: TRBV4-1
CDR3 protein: CASSQGPDRANYGYTF
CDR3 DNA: TGCGCCAGCAGCCAGGGCCCGGACAGGGCTAACTATGGCTACACCTTC

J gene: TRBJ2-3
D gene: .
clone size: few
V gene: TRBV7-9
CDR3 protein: CASNFPGAGTDTQYF
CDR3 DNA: TGTGCCAGCAACTTCCCGGGAGCCGGCACAGATACGCAGTATTTT

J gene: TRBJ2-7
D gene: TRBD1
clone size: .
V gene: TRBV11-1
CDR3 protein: CASSPTGGRFEQYF
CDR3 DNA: TGTGCCAGCAGCCCCACAGGGGGTAGGTTCGAGCAGTACTTC

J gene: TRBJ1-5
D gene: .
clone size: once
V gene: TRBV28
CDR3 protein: CASNTPGSNQPQHF
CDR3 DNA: TGTGCCAGCAATACCCCAGGGAGCAATCAGCCCCAGCATTTT

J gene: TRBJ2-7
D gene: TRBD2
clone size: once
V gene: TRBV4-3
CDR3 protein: CASSQGFSGSYEQYF
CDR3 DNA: TGCGCCAGCAGCCAAGGATTCAGCGGGAGCTACGAGCAGTACTTC

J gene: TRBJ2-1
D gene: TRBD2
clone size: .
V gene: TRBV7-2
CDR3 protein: CASSLLAGGPDEQFF
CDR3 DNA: TGTGCCAGCAGCCTACTAGCGGGAGGGCCAGATGAGCAGTTCTTC

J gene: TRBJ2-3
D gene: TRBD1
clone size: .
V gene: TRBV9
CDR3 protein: CASGDSRSTQYF
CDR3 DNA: TGTGCCAGTGGGGACAGTCGTAGTACGCAGTATTTT

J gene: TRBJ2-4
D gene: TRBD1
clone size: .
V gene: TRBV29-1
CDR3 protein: CSVDTGESLDIQYF
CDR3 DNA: TGCAGCGTCGACACAGGGGAATCCTTGGACATTCAGTACTTC

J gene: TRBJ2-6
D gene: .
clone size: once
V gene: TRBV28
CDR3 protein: CASREYAGANVLTF
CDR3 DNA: TGTGCCAGCAGAGAGTACGCTGGGGCCAACGTCCTGACTTTC

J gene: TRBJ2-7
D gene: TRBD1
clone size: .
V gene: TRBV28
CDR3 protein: CASVLTGVGEQYF
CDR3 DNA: TGTGCCAGCGTTCTGACAGGGGTAGGCGAGCAGTACTTC

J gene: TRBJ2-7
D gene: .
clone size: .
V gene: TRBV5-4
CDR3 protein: CASSLSGWGGYEQYF
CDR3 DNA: TGTGCCAGCAGCTTGAGCGGGTGGGGTGGGTACGAGCAGTACTTC

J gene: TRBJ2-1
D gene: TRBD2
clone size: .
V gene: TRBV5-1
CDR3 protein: CASSKRGTYNEQFF
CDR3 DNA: TGCGCCAGCAGCAAGCGGGGGACCTACAATGAGCAGTTCTTC

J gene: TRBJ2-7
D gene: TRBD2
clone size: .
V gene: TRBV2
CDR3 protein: CASSLPTSGNYEQYF
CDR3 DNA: TGTGCCAGCAGTTTACCGACTAGCGGAAACTACGAGCAGTACTTC

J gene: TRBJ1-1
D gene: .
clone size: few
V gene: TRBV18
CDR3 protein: CASSPFLGVEAFF
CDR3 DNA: TGTGCCAGCTCACCATTTCTCGGGGTCGAAGCTTTCTTT

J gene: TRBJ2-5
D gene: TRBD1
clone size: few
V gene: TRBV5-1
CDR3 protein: CASSLPGQGMQQYF
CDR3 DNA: TGCGCCAGCAGCCTGCCGGGACAGGGGATGCAGCAGTACTTC

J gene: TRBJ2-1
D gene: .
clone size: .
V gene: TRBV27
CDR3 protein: CASSLNSGPLLRGRYNEQFF
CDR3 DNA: TGTGCCAGCAGTTTAAATAGTGGCCCTCTGCTGCGGGGTAGGTACAATGAGCAGTTCTTC

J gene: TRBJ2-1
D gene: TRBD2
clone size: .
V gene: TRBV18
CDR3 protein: CASSPPLAGGPFEQFF
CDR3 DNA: TGTGCCAGCTCACCACCGTTAGCGGGAGGGCCCTTTGAGCAGTTCTTC

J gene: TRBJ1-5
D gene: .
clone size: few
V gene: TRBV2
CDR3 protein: CASSDGNQPQHF
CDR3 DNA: TGTGCCAGCAGTGACGGCAATCAGCCCCAGCATTTT